This T cell receptor (beta chain) was sequenced during a study of blood T cell repertoires in COVID-19. Clones were sequenced by immunoSEQ multiplex PCR, and TCRdb holds only the in-frame ones, with some missing. The repertoire holds about 70,000 clones, with 85% to 90% as singletons. The CDR3 runs 14 residues. Per the germline V gene, CDR1 is GTSNPN and CDR2 is SVGIG (reference sequence). V lost 0 bases and J 5 bases, leaving 13 bases between the germline ends. This receptor was obtained from a man between 60 and 70 years old with acute or convalescent COVID-19. The chain employs TRBV30 and TRBJ2-5; a weak D match, TRBD1 (5 bases). The sequenced material came from peripheral blood. Written as DNA, the CDR3 is TGTGCCTGGAGTGTAGAGCCGGCAGGGGAGACCCAGTACTTC. The encoded protein is CAWSVEPAGETQYF.